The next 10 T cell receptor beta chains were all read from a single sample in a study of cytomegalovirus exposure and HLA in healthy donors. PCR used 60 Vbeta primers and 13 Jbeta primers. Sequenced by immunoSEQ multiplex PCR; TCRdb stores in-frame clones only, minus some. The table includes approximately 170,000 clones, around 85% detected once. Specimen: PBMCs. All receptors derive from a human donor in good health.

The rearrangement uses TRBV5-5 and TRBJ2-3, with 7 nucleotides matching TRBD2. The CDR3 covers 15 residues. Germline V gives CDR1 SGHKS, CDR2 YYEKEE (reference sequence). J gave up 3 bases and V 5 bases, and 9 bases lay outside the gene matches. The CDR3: CASRRGGEGTDTQYF. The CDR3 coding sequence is TGTGCCAGCAGGCGGGGCGGGGAGGGTACAGATACGCAGTATTTT.

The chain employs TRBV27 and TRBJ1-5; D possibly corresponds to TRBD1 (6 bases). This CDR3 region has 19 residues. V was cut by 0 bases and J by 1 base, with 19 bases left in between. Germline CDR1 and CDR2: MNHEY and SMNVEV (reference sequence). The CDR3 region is CASSLSKLQGSVSNQPQHF. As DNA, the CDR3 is TGTGCCAGCAGTTTATCGAAGCTACAGGGAAGCGTCAGCAATCAGCCCCAGCATTTT.

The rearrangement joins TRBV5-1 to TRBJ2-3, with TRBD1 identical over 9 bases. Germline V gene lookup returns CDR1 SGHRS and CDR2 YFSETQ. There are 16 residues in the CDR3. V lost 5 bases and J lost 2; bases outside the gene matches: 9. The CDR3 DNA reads TGCGCCAGCAGACTAAGGACAGGGGCGACCACAGATACGCAGTATTTT. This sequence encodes CASRLRTGATTDTQYF.

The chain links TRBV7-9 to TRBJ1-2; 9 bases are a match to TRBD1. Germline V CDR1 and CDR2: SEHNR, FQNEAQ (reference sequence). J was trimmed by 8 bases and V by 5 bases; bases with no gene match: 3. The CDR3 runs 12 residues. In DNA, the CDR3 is TGTGCCAGCAGCGGAACAGGGGGCGGCTACACCTTC. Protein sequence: CASSGTGGGYTF.

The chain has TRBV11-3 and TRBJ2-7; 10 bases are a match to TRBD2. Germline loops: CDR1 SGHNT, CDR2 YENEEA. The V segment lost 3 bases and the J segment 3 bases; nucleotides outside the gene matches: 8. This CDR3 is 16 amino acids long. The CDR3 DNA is TGTGCCAGCAGCTTTCCGACTAGCGGGCCCAACTACGAGCAGTACTTC. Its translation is CASSFPTSGPNYEQYF.

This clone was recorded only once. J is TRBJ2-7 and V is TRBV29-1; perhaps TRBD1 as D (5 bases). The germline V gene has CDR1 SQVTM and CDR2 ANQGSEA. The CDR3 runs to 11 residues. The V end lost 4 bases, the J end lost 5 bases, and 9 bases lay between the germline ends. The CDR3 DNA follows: TGCAGCGTTGGGGTGGGGCACGAGCAGTACTTC. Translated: CSVGVGHEQYF.

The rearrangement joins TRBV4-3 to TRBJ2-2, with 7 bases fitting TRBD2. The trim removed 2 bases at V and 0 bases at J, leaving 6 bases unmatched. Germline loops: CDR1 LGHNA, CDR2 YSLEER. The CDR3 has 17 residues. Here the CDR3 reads CASSQLAGLANTGELFF. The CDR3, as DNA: TGCGCCAGCAGCCAACTGGCAGGACTAGCGAACACCGGGGAGCTGTTTTTT.

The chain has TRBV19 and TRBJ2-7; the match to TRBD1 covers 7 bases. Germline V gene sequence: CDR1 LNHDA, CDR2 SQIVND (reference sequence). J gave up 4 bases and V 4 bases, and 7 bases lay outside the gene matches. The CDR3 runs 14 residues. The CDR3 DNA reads TGTGCCAGTAGTAACCGGGGACAGACTTACGAGCAGTACTTC. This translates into CASSNRGQTYEQYF.

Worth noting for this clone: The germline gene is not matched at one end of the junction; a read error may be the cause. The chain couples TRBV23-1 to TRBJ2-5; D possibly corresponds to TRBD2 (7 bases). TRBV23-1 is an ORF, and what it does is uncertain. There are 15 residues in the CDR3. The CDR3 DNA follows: TGCGCCAGCAGTCAATCGGGGGGGTCTACTACGGGACACCACTTC. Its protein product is CASSQSGGSTTGHHF.

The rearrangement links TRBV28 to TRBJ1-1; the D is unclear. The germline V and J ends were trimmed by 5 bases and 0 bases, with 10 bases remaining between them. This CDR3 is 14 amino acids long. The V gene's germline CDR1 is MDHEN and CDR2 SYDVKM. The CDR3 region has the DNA TGTGCCAGCAGTACGCGGGATTTGAACACTGAAGCTTTCTTT. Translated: CASSTRDLNTEAFF.